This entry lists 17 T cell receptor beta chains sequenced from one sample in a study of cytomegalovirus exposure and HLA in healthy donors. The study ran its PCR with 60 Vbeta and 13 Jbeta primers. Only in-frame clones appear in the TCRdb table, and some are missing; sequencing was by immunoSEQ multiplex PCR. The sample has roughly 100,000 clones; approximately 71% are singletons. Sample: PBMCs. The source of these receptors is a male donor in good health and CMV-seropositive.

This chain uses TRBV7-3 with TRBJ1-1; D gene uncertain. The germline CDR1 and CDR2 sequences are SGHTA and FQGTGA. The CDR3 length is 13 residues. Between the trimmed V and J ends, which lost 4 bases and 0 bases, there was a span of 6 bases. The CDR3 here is CASSSRVNTEAFF. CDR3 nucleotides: TGTGCCAGCAGCTCCCGGGTGAACACTGAAGCTTTCTTT.

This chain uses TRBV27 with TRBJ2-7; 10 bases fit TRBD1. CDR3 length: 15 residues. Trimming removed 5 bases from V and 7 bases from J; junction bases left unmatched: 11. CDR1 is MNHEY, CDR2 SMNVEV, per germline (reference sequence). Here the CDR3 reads CASSLGGQGRREQYF. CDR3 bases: TGTGCCAGCAGTCTGGGGGGACAGGGGAGGCGGGAGCAGTACTTC.

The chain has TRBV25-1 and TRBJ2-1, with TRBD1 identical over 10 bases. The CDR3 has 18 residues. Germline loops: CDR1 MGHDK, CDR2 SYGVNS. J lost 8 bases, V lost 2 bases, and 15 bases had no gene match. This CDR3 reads CASSEPFTPGQGFHEQFF. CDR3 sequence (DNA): TGTGCCAGCAGTGAACCCTTTACTCCGGGACAGGGGTTCCATGAGCAGTTCTTC.

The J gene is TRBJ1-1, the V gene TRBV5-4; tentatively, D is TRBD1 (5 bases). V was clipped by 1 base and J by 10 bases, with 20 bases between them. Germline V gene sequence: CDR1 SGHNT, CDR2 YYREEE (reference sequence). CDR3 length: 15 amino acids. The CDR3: CASSLRRSGPGGAFF. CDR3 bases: TGTGCCAGCAGCTTGCGGAGAAGCGGCCCCGGGGGAGCTTTCTTT.

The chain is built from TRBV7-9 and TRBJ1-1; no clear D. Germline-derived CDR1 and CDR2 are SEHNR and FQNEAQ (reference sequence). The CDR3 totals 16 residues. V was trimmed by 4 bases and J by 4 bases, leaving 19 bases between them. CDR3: CASSYPKAGRGTEAFF. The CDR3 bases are TGTGCCAGCAGCTACCCCAAGGCGGGTAGAGGCACTGAAGCTTTCTTT.

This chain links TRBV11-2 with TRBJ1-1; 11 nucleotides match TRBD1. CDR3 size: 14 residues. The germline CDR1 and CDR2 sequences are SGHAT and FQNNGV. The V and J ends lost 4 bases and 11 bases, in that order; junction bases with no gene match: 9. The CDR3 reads CASSSRDRGSGAFF. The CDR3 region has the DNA TGTGCCAGCAGCTCCCGGGACAGGGGGTCTGGTGCTTTCTTT. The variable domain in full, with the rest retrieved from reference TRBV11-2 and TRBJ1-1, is EAGVAQSPRYKIIEKRQSVAFWCNPISGHATLYWYQQILGQGPKLLIQFQNNGVVDDSQLPKDRFSAERLKGVDSTLKIQPAKLEDSAVYLCASSSRDRGSGAFFGQGTRLTVV.

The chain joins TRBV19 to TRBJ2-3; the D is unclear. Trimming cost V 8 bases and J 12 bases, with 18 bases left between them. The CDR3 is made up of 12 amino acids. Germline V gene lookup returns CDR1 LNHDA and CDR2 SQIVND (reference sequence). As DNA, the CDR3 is TGTGCCAGTGGCATCACAGAAGCTTCACAGTATTTT. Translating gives CASGITEASQYF. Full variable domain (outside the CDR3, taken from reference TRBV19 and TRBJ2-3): DGGITQSPKYLFRKEGQNVTLSCEQNLNHDAMYWYRQDPGQGLRLIYYSQIVNDFQKGDIAEGYSVSREKKESFPLTVTSAQKNPTAFYLCASGITEASQYFGPGTRLTVL.

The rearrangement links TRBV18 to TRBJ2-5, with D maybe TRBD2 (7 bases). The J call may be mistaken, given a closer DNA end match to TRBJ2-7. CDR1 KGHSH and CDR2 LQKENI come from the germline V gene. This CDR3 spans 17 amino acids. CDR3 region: CASSPPSRGGRGHEQYF. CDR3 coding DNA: TGTGCCAGCTCACCACCCAGTCGAGGGGGGAGGGGTCACGAGCAGTACTTC.

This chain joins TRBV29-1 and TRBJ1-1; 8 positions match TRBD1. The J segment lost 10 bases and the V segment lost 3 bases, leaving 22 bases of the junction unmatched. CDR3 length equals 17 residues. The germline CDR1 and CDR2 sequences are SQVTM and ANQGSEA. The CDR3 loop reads CSVEESRGLVGFPGAFF. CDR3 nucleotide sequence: TGCAGCGTTGAGGAATCCAGGGGGCTTGTGGGATTCCCTGGAGCTTTCTTT.

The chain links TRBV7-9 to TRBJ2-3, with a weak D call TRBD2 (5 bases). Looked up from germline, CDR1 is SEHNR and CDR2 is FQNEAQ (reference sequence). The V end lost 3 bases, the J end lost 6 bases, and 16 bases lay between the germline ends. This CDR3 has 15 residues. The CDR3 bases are TGTGCCAGCAGCTTGGCGTATGCGGAGGCCGATACGCAGTATTTT. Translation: CASSLAYAEADTQYF.

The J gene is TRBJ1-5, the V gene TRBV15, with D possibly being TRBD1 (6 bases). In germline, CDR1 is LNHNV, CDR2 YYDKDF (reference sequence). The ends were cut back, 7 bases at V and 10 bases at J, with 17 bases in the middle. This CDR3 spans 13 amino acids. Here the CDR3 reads CATTPTGGQPQHF. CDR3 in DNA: TGTGCCACCACGCCGACGGGGGGCCAACCCCAGCATTTT.

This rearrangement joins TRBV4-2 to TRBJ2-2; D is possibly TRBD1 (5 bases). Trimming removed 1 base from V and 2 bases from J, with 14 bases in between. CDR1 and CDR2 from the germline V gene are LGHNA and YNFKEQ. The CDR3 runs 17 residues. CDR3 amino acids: CASSQVRNQGNTGELFF. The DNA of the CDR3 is TGTGCCAGCAGCCAAGTTAGAAACCAGGGAAACACCGGGGAGCTGTTTTTT.

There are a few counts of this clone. CDR3 sequence (DNA): TGTGCCAGCAGCCCAAGGCGGGGGAATGTGGCCGGAAACACCATATATTTT. Protein sequence: CASSPRRGNVAGNTIYF. The chain has TRBV5-8 and TRBJ1-3, with a weak D call TRBD1 (5 bases). V lost 4 bases and J 4 bases, leaving 21 bases between the germline ends. The CDR3 runs to 17 residues. Germline CDR1 SGHTS, CDR2 YDEGEE.

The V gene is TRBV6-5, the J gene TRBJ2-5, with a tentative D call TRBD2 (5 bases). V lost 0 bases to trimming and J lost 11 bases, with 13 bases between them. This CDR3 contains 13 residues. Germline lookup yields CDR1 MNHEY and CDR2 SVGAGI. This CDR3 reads CASSYSRTYEQYF. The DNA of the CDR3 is TGTGCCAGCAGTTACTCTAGGACTTACGAACAGTACTTC.

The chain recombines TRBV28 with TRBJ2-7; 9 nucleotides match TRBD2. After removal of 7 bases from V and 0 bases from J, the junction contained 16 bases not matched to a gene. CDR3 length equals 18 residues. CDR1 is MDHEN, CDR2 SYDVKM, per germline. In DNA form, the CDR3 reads TGTGCCAGCACCCCCCTGGAACTAGCGGGCCTTTCCTCCTACGAGCAGTACTTC. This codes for CASTPLELAGLSSYEQYF.

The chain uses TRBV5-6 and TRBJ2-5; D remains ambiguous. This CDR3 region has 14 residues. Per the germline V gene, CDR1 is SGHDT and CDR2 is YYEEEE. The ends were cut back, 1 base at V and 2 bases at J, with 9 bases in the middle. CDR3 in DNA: TGTGCCAGCAGCTTGTCGCTATTTCAAGAGACCCAGTACTTC. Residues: CASSLSLFQETQYF.

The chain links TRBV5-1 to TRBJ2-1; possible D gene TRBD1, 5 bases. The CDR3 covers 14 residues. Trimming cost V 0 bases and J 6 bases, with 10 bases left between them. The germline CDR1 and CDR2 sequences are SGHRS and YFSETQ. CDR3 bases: TGCGCCAGCAGCTTGGGTAGTGGGGCCAATGAGCAGTTCTTC. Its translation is CASSLGSGANEQFF.